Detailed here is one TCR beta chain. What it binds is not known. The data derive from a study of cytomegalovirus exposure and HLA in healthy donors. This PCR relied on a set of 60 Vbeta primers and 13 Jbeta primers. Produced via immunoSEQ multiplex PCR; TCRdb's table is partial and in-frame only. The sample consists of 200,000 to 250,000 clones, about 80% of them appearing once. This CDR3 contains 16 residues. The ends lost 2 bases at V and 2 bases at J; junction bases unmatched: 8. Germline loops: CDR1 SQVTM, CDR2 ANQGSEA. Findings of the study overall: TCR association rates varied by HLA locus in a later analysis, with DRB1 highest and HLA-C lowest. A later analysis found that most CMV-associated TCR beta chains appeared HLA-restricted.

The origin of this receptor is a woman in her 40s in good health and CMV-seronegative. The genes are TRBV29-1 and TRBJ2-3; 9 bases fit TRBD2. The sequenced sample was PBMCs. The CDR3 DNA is TGCAGCGTTGAATTAGCGGGGGCCCCATTCACAGATACGCAGTATTTT. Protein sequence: CSVELAGAPFTDTQYF.